This T cell receptor (beta chain) was obtained from a study of cytomegalovirus exposure and HLA in healthy donors. In the PCR, 60 Vbeta and 13 Jbeta primers were used. Measured with immunoSEQ multiplex PCR; TCRdb has only the in-frame clones, and not every one. The data show around 130,000 clones, about four fifths seen once. The CDR3 runs 15 residues. From germline, CDR1 is MGHRA and CDR2 YSYEKL. The germline V and J ends were trimmed by 1 base and 3 bases, with 13 bases remaining between them. This clone was detected once. The sequencing sample was made of PBMCs. The V gene is TRBV4-1, the J gene TRBJ2-7, with D perhaps TRBD1 (7 bases). The origin of this receptor is a man aged 25 to 45 in good health and CMV-seronegative. CDR3 in amino acids: CASSQVPGGNYEQYF. Written as DNA, the CDR3 is TGCGCCAGCAGCCAAGTCCCAGGGGGGAACTACGAGCAGTACTTC.